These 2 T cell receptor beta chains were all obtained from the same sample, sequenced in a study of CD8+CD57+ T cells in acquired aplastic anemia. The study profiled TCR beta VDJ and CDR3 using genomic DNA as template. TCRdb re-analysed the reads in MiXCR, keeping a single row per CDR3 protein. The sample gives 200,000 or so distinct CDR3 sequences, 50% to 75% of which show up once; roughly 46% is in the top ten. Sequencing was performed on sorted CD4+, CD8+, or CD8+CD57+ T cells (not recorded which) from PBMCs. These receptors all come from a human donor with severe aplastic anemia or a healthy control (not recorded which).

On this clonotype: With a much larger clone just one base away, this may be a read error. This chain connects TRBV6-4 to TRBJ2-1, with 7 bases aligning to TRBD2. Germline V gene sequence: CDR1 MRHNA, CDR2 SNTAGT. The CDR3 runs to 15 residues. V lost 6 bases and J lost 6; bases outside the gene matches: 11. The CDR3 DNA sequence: TGTGCCAGCAGCGACGGCGGGAGCGCATCCAATGAGCAGTTCTTC. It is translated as CASSDGGSASNEQFF.

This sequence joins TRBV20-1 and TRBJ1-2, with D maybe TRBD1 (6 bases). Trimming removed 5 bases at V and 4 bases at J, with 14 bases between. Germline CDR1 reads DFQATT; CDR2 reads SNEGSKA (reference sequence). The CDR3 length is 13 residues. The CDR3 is CSAGATGIYGYTF. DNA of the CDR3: TGCAGTGCTGGGGCCACAGGGATCTATGGCTACACCTTC.